This T cell receptor beta chain is from a study of cytomegalovirus exposure and HLA in healthy donors. In the study overall: The 120 validation repertoires and the roughly 670 first-cohort repertoires shared a platform, a later analysis reported.

General study findings and limits: Subsequent analysis revealed that first-cohort TCR clusters tended to co-occur in the roughly 120 validation repertoires. Rare TCR sequences predominated, though certain public TCRs were found in many donors.

This clone was seen once. Its matching antigen is unknown. Produced via immunoSEQ multiplex PCR; TCRdb's table is partial and in-frame only. The sample shows 350,000 or so clones, roughly 88% of them seen only once. The donors formed part of the approximately 120-subject validation cohort, distinct from the roughly 700-subject first cohort. The material sequenced was PBMCs. This TCR was sampled from a woman younger than 30 in good health and CMV-seronegative.

The CDR3 protein is CSVERQLNTEAFF. The CDR3 nucleotides are TGCAGCGTTGAAAGACAGCTGAACACTGAAGCTTTCTTT. The genes are TRBV29-1 and TRBJ1-1; weak D call: TRBD1 (5 bases). V lost 2 bases, J lost 0 bases, and 7 bases lay in between. CDR1 and CDR2 from the germline V gene are SQVTM and ANQGSEA. The CDR3 loop spans 13 amino acids.